This is a list of T cell receptor beta chains from one sample in a study of blood T cell repertoires in COVID-19. Assay used: immunoSEQ multiplex PCR; TCRdb lists only in-frame clones, some missing. The table lists over 150,000 clones, about 87% of them singletons. Sequenced sample: peripheral blood. These receptors were obtained from a woman between 55 and 75 years old who had recovered from COVID-19. The CDR3 runs from the conserved cysteine through the conserved F or W. The D gene is left open where the match is weak. Rows may omit the clone size; those that give it use once, few, many or a size class.

len	d_gene	j_gene	abundance	v_gene	CDR3nt	CDR3aa
14	TRBD1	TRBJ1-2	-	TRBV7-6	TGTGCCAGCAGCTTAGAGACAGGGGGTAATGGCTACACCTTC	CASSLETGGNGYTF
14	-	TRBJ2-1	-	TRBV5-1	TGCGCCAGCAGCTTGGGAGAGCGAAACAATGAGCAGTTCTTC	CASSLGERNNEQFF
15	-	TRBJ2-1	-	TRBV24-1	TGTGCCACCAGTGATTCGGCAGCGAGAGGAGTTGAGCAGTTCTTC	CATSDSAARGVEQFF
15	-	TRBJ1-4	-	TRBV28	TGTGCCAGCATCAGACAACCCTCAACTAATGAAAAACTGTTTTTT	CASIRQPSTNEKLFF
13	-	TRBJ1-5	-	TRBV9	TGTGCCAGCAGCGTAGGAAGAGGTCAGCCCCAGCATTTT	CASSVGRGQPQHF
15	-	TRBJ2-5	-	TRBV2	TGTGCCGGGCAACAGGGCGCTGGACTGAAAGAGACCCAGTACTTC	CAGQQGAGLKETQYF
15	TRBD1	TRBJ1-2	-	TRBV28	TGTGCCAGCAGTTCCCTTGGGCAGGGGGCCCCTGGCTACACCTTC	CASSSLGQGAPGYTF
15	-	TRBJ1-2	-	TRBV30	TGTGCCTGGAGTAATTTGCGCAGCGTTTACTATGGCTACACCTTC	CAWSNLRSVYYGYTF
17	TRBD2	TRBJ2-5	-	TRBV11-2	TGTGCCAGCAGCCAGAGCCCTAGCGGGGTAGGTCAAGAGACCCAGTACTTC	CASSQSPSGVGQETQYF
17	TRBD2	TRBJ2-1	-	TRBV5-1	TGCGCCAGCAGCTTATCGACTAGCGGGGGGGCAAGCAATGAGCAGTTCTTC	CASSLSTSGGASNEQFF
12	TRBD2	TRBJ2-7	-	TRBV6-5	TGTGCCAGCAGTCTGCGGGGGGCCGAGCAGTACTTC	CASSLRGAEQYF
15	TRBD2	TRBJ2-1	-	TRBV2	TGTGCCAGCATCCTTCTGACTAGCGGGGGGGTCGAGCAGTTCTTC	CASILLTSGGVEQFF
16	-	TRBJ1-6	once	TRBV3-1/TRBV3-2	TGTGCCAGCAGCCAAGGAGAAGGCAGACAAAATTCACCCCTCCACTTT	CASSQGEGRQNSPLHF
14	TRBD1	TRBJ1-1	-	TRBV9	TGTGCCAGCAGCGCCGGGACAGGGGTCCCTGAAGCTTTCTTT	CASSAGTGVPEAFF
17	TRBD2	TRBJ2-5	-	TRBV7-9	TGTGCCAGCAGCTTAGGCAGACTAGCGGGGAGCCAAGAGACCCAGTACTTC	CASSLGRLAGSQETQYF
15	-	TRBJ2-5	-	TRBV5-1	TGCGCCAGCAGCTTGTCAACGGGTGGGGCAGAGACCCAGTACTTC	CASSLSTGGAETQYF
15	TRBD1	TRBJ1-2	-	TRBV2	TGTGCCAGCAGTGGCCGGGACAGGGGGCACTATGGCTACACCTTC	CASSGRDRGHYGYTF
13	-	TRBJ1-1	-	TRBV28	TGTGCCAGCAGCCCCTTCCGAGGGTTTGAAGCTTTCTTT	CASSPFRGFEAFF
13	TRBD2	TRBJ2-3	-	TRBV10-2	TGCGCCAGCGAAGGGACTAGCGAAGATACGCAGTATTTT	CASEGTSEDTQYF
15	-	TRBJ1-2	-	TRBV28	TGTGCCAGCAGTTTACCCGGACAGAGGAACTATGGCTACACCTTC	CASSLPGQRNYGYTF
11	-	TRBJ1-2	-	TRBV6-6	TGTGCCTCCCGGGCTAACTATGGCTACACCTTC	CASRANYGYTF
15	TRBD1	TRBJ2-5	-	TRBV5-1	TGCGCCAGCAGCTTGGGACAGGGGATACAAGAGACCCAGTACTTC	CASSLGQGIQETQYF
20	TRBD1	TRBJ1-3	-	TRBV5-1	TGCGCCAGCAGCTTGGTGTCCCATTCCGGGACAGGGCTATCTGGAAACACCATATATTTT	CASSLVSHSGTGLSGNTIYF
14	-	TRBJ1-4	-	TRBV19	TGTGCCAGTATCGGAGGACCGATTAATGAAAAACTGTTTTTT	CASIGGPINEKLFF
17	TRBD1	TRBJ1-5	-	TRBV2	TGTGCCAGCAGACAAGGTACCGGGACAGGGTTGAGTCAGCCCCAGCATTTT	CASRQGTGTGLSQPQHF
15	TRBD2	TRBJ2-7	few	TRBV29-1	TGCAGCGTGGAGAGGACTAGCGGGGGAGGAGGCGAGCAGTACTTC	CSVERTSGGGGEQYF
16	TRBD1	TRBJ1-1	once	TRBV19	TGTGCCAGTAGTTTGGGTCCGGGACAGGGGTTCACTGAAGCTTTCTTT	CASSLGPGQGFTEAFF
18	TRBD2	TRBJ2-3	-	TRBV5-1	TGCGCCAGCAGCCCGGGACTAGCGGGGGGTTTGGCGGCAGATACGCGGTATTTT	CASSPGLAGGLAADTRYF
15	-	TRBJ2-7	-	TRBV5-5	TGTGCCAGCAGTTGGATGGACACACCACTCTACGAGCAGTACTTC	CASSWMDTPLYEQYF
15	-	TRBJ2-2	-	TRBV5-1	TGCGCCAGCAGCCTGATGTCAGGGGGGACCGGGGAGCTGTTTTTT	CASSLMSGGTGELFF
16	TRBD2	TRBJ2-3	-	TRBV3-1/TRBV3-2	TGTGCCAGCAGCCACCTTAGCGGGGGAGGCACAGATACGCAGTATTTT	CASSHLSGGGTDTQYF
16	TRBD1	TRBJ2-2	-	TRBV4-2	TGTGCCAGCAGCCAGGAGTGGACAGGGGTGGCCGGGGAGCTGTTTTTT	CASSQEWTGVAGELFF
16	-	TRBJ1-5	-	TRBV19	TGTGCCAGTAGCCAAGAGGGAGATTATAGCAATCAGCCCCAGCATTTT	CASSQEGDYSNQPQHF
14	-	TRBJ1-6	-	TRBV7-2	TGTGCCAGCAGCTTATTCGGTATAAATTCACCCCTCCACTTT	CASSLFGINSPLHF
14	TRBD1	TRBJ2-1	-	TRBV19	TGTGCCAGTAAGGCGCAGGGGGCCTTAAATGAGCAGTTCTTC	CASKAQGALNEQFF
13	-	TRBJ1-1	-	TRBV2	TGTGCCAGCAGTGAAGCGCCCGGGACTGAAGCTTTCTTT	CASSEAPGTEAFF
14	-	TRBJ2-1	-	TRBV6-5	TGTGCCAGCAGCCCCTCGGCCCCGATGGAGTGGCAGTTCTTC	CASSPSAPMEWQFF
13	-	TRBJ1-1	-	TRBV12-3/TRBV12-4	TGTGCCAGCAGTGACAGGCCGAACACTGAAGCTTTCTTT	CASSDRPNTEAFF
16	-	TRBJ2-1	-	TRBV6-4	TGTGCCAGCAGTGACTTACCGGGACTGAACTACAATGAGCAGTTCTTC	CASSDLPGLNYNEQFF
15	-	TRBJ1-1	-	TRBV3-1/TRBV3-2	TGTGCCAGCAGCCAAGAGCGGGGGCTTGGTACTGAAGCTTTCTTT	CASSQERGLGTEAFF
14	TRBD1	TRBJ1-1	-	TRBV11-1	TGTGCCAGCAGCCCCACAGGGGTGACCACTGAAGCTTTCTTT	CASSPTGVTTEAFF
15	TRBD1	TRBJ1-5	-	TRBV24-1	TGTGCCACCAGTGATTCCGGGACAGTTGGACAGCCCCAGCATTTT	CATSDSGTVGQPQHF
15	TRBD2	TRBJ2-3	-	TRBV10-1	TGCGCCAGCAGTGAAGTAGCGGGGAGCACAGATACGCAGTATTTT	CASSEVAGSTDTQYF
13	TRBD2	TRBJ2-2	-	TRBV29-1	TGCAGCGTTGGCGGGGGGGGCACCGGGGAGCTGTTTTTT	CSVGGGGTGELFF